The 9 T cell receptor beta chains listed next were all sequenced from one sample in a study of cytotoxic CD8 clonotypes in ibrutinib-treated CLL. Using immunoSEQ multiplex PCR, the repertoire was profiled, and TCRdb retains in-frame clones only, with some absent. The sample records over 130,000 clones, 80% being singletons. The sample consisted of PBMCs, taken after 36 months of ibrutinib treatment. These receptors were collected from a human donor with chronic lymphocytic leukemia.

This clone occurred once. V and J are TRBV11-3 and TRBJ2-3; TRBD2 aligns across 14 bases. V was clipped by 5 bases and J by 1 base; unmatched bases: 8. The CDR3 contains 18 residues. Per the germline V gene, CDR1 is SGHNT and CDR2 is YENEEA. CDR3 sequence reads: CASSPGLAGEVGTDTQYF. The CDR3 region has the DNA TGTGCCAGCAGCCCGGGACTAGCGGGAGAAGTTGGCACAGATACGCAGTATTTT.

The gene calls are TRBV25-1 and TRBJ2-1, with 8 bases matching TRBD2. The CDR3 has 15 amino acids. V lost 2 bases and J lost 8; bases outside the gene matches: 8. Per germline, CDR1 MGHDK and CDR2 SYGVNS. In DNA form, the CDR3 reads TGTGCCAGCAGTGAAATAAGCGGGAGAGGGGATGAGCAGTTCTTC. This gives the protein CASSEISGRGDEQFF.

The CDR3 loop is CAWRTGTSGPLRHEQYF. The CDR3 DNA follows: TGTGCCTGGAGAACCGGGACATCCGGCCCCTTACGGCACGAGCAGTACTTC. V gene TRBV30 combines with J gene TRBJ2-7, with D maybe TRBD1 (6 bases). Germline V gene data show CDR1 as GTSNPN and CDR2 as SVGIG (reference sequence). Between the trimmed V and J ends, which lost 3 bases and 5 bases, there was a span of 26 bases. CDR3 length equals 17 residues.

This chain links TRBV7-9 with TRBJ1-1, with D unclear. CDR1 SEHNR and CDR2 FQNEAQ come from the germline V gene (reference sequence). Trimming left V 1 base short and J 4 bases short, with 7 bases between. This CDR3 is built from 13 residues. CDR3 sequence reads: CASSLGLFTEAFF. The CDR3 DNA is TGTGCCAGCAGCTTAGGACTGTTCACTGAAGCTTTCTTT.

The V gene is TRBV5-1, the J gene TRBJ2-1; D call uncertain. Per the germline V gene, CDR1 is SGHRS and CDR2 is YFSETQ. This CDR3 is built from 12 residues. The V end lost 2 bases, the J end lost 8 bases, and 8 bases lay between the germline ends. The CDR3 nucleotides read TGCGCCAGCAGCTTCAACTCGGATGAGCAGTTCTTC. Encoded protein: CASSFNSDEQFF.

This clone was counted only a few times. The chain combines TRBV19 with TRBJ2-6; perhaps TRBD2 as D (5 bases). This CDR3 contains 13 residues. V was pared by 7 bases and J by 4 bases, with 8 bases between. Germline CDR1 reads LNHDA; CDR2 reads SQIVND (reference sequence). CDR3 region: CASTVAGANVLTF. Here the CDR3 DNA reads TGTGCCAGTACCGTAGCGGGGGCCAACGTCCTGACTTTC. Full variable domain (remainder filled in from reference TRBV19 and TRBJ2-6): DGGITQSPKYLFRKEGQNVTLSCEQNLNHDAMYWYRQDPGQGLRLIYYSQIVNDFQKGDIAEGYSVSREKKESFPLTVTSAQKNPTAFYLCASTVAGANVLTFGAGSRLTVL.

This chain connects TRBV7-2 to TRBJ2-1; D gene ambiguous. Trimming shortened V by 1 base and J by 2 bases, and 15 bases separated the two germline ends. The V gene's germline CDR1 is SGHTA and CDR2 FQGNSA. The CDR3 totals 17 residues. The CDR3 DNA reads TGTGCCAGCAGCTTAGGCTACAGCCTATCCCCCTACAATGAGCAGTTCTTC. The encoded protein is CASSLGYSLSPYNEQFF. The variable domain in full, completed from reference TRBV7-2 and TRBJ2-1, reads GAGVSQSPSNKVTEKGKDVELRCDPISGHTALYWYRQSLGQGLEFLIYFQGNSAPDKSGLPSDRFSAERTGGSVSTLTIQRTQQEDSAVYLCASSLGYSLSPYNEQFFGPGTRLTVL.

The rearrangement joins TRBV18 to TRBJ1-1, with unresolved D. The CDR3 spans 12 residues. V lost 6 bases and J 4 bases, leaving 9 bases between the germline ends. Germline V CDR1 and CDR2: KGHSH, LQKENI. The CDR3 reads CASSAGVTEAFF. CDR3 DNA sequence: TGTGCCAGCTCCGCCGGGGTCACTGAAGCTTTCTTT.

This rearrangement joins TRBV27 to TRBJ2-1, with D unclear. Germline lookup yields CDR1 MNHEY and CDR2 SMNVEV (reference sequence). The length of the CDR3 is 14 residues. V lost 1 base and J lost 8, with 12 bases in between. The CDR3 sequence is CASSLFVGSDEQFF. CDR3 nucleotides: TGTGCCAGCAGTTTATTTGTTGGGTCCGATGAGCAGTTCTTC.